Each of the 9 T cell receptor beta chains below was sequenced from the same sample in a study of control samples from healthy donors and cancer patients. Clones were sequenced by immunoSEQ multiplex PCR, and TCRdb holds only the in-frame ones, with some missing. Of tens of thousands of clones listed, about 85% are singletons. What was sequenced was blood. Source of these receptors: a man aged 25 to 40 in good health.

V and J are TRBV6-1 and TRBJ2-7, with D unclear. Trimming shortened V by 3 bases and J by 5 bases, and 20 bases separated the two germline ends. Germline V lookup: CDR1 MNHNS, CDR2 SASEGT. The CDR3 loop spans 16 amino acids. For the CDR3, the DNA is TGTGCCAGCAGTGACGGACGGCTTCAATTGGTTCACGAGCAGTACTTC. It is translated as CASSDGRLQLVHEQYF.

V and J are TRBV9 and TRBJ1-5; no firm D call. From germline, CDR1 is SGDLS and CDR2 YYNGEE. With 4 bases removed from V and 5 bases from J, the gap between germline ends came to 13 bases. The CDR3 extends over 14 amino acids. The CDR3 bases are TGTGCCAGCAGCCCTGAGGATGGGCATCAGCCCCAGCATTTT. Translation: CASSPEDGHQPQHF. Based on the CDR3 plus reference TRBV9 and TRBJ1-5, the full variable domain is DSGVTQTPKHLITATGQRVTLRCSPRSGDLSVYWYQQSLDQGLQFLIQYYNGEERAKGNILERFSAQQFPDLHSELNLSSLELGDSALYFCASSPEDGHQPQHFGDGTRLSIL.

The rearrangement links TRBV19 to TRBJ1-5; the D is unclear. CDR3 length equals 14 residues. CDR1 is LNHDA and CDR2 is SQIVND in the germline V gene (reference sequence). V was shortened by 0 bases and J by 3 bases, with 6 bases between the two germline ends. The CDR3 coding sequence is TGTGCCAGTAGTATAGATAAAGCCAATCAGCCCCAGCATTTT. This codes for CASSIDKANQPQHF.

This clone showed up just once. The chain is built from TRBV12-5 and TRBJ2-2, with 8 bases matching TRBD1. Trimming removed 5 bases from V and 2 bases from J; junction bases left unmatched: 7. CDR1 is LGHNT, CDR2 FRNRAP, per germline. The CDR3 is 16 residues long. DNA for the CDR3: TGTGCTAGTGGTGCCCCGACAGGGGTTAACACCGGGGAGCTGTTTTTT. Residues: CASGAPTGVNTGELFF.

The chain employs TRBV27 and TRBJ1-5; D is uncertain. The CDR3 has 15 amino acids. Germline lookup yields CDR1 MNHEY and CDR2 SMNVEV (reference sequence). The germline V and J ends were trimmed by 3 bases and 0 bases, with 9 bases remaining between them. The CDR3 here is CASSFLGVSNQPQHF. The CDR3 nucleotides read TGTGCCAGCAGTTTTCTTGGGGTTAGCAATCAGCCCCAGCATTTT.

This rearrangement joins TRBV28 to TRBJ1-1; 9 nucleotides line up with TRBD1. The CDR3 sequence is 13 residues long. CDR1 and CDR2 from the germline V gene are MDHEN and SYDVKM. V lost 8 bases, J lost 6 bases, and 7 bases stayed unmatched. CDR3 region: CASYYGTGSEAFF. The CDR3 DNA is TGTGCCAGCTACTACGGGACAGGGTCTGAAGCTTTCTTT.

In its sample, this clone was seen once. The rearrangement joins TRBV5-5 to TRBJ2-1; no firm D call. V lost 2 bases to trimming and J lost 8 bases, with 11 bases between them. Germline CDR1 is SGHKS and CDR2 is YYEKEE (reference sequence). The CDR3 contains 13 residues. The CDR3 nucleotides read TGTGCCAGCAGCTTAGGCCCCTGGGATGAGCAGTTCTTC. This translates into CASSLGPWDEQFF.

The genes are TRBV11-3 and TRBJ2-2; D is possibly TRBD1 (6 bases). Germline lookup yields CDR1 SGHNT and CDR2 YENEEA. The V gene lost 0 bases and the J gene lost 9 bases, with 8 bases spanning the gap. The CDR3 is 13 residues long. The CDR3 here is CASSLEQGWELFF. The DNA for the CDR3 is TGTGCCAGCAGCTTAGAACAGGGCTGGGAGCTGTTTTTT.

This clone showed up just a few times. This sequence joins TRBV5-1 and TRBJ2-7, with D tentatively TRBD1 or TRBD2 (5 bases each). Trimming removed 4 bases at V and 3 bases at J, with 23 bases between. Germline V gene sequence: CDR1 SGHRS, CDR2 YFSETQ. The CDR3 runs 17 residues. The CDR3 DNA sequence: TGCGCCAGCAGCCTGGGAGATCAAAGGCCGAGGGGCTACGAGCAGTACTTC. Protein product: CASSLGDQRPRGYEQYF. The full variable domain, with the rest looked up from reference TRBV5-1 and TRBJ2-7, is KAGVTQTPRYLIKTRGQQVTLSCSPISGHRSVSWYQQTPGQGLQFLFEYFSETQRNKGNFPGRFSGRQFSNSRSEMNVSTLELGDSALYLCASSLGDQRPRGYEQYFGPGTRLTVT.